This passage covers 22 T cell receptor beta chains from one sample sequenced in a study of CD4 T cells in relation to SARS-CoV-2 and coronaviruses (TCRdb year 2021). The library relied on the immunoSEQ multiplex PCR assay. In TCRdb, the immuneACCESS table is reduced to in-frame sequences with V and J assigned. These tables do not hold every clone; where another copy was compared, an unresolved V gene accounts for under half, and the others remain unexplained. Present in this sample are tens of thousands of clones, around 76% of which were seen just once. The ten largest clones add up to 25% to 35% of the sample. CD4+ T cells from unexposed donors were collected before the COVID-19 pandemic (2011-2018). The EasySep CD4+ T cell isolation kit was used to isolate CD4+ T cells once the cultures had run for roughly 11 days. Their target antigens are unknown. Sequencing input: CD4+ T cells from PBMCs, cultured in vitro. These receptors originate from a human donor in good health.

This clone was counted once. J is TRBJ1-2 and V is TRBV29-1; D call uncertain. Trimming cost V 6 bases and J 2 bases, with 16 bases left between them. Germline V CDR1 and CDR2: SQVTM, ANQGSEA. The CDR3 is 14 amino acids. CDR3 nucleotides: TGCAGCGTGAGGCTAGACGGAACCAACTATGGCTACACCTTC. Translating it yields CSVRLDGTNYGYTF.

This clone was detected a few times. The chain has TRBV20-1 and TRBJ1-2, with D unclear. CDR3 length equals 11 residues. V lost 6 bases and J 4 bases, leaving 9 bases between the germline ends. From germline, CDR1 is DFQATT and CDR2 SNEGSKA (reference sequence). This CDR3 is CSAADIYGYTF. Here the CDR3 DNA reads TGCAGTGCCGCAGATATCTATGGCTACACCTTC.

This clone came up a few times. This chain links TRBV3-1 (or the pseudogene TRBV3-2) with TRBJ1-6; weak D call: TRBD1 (6 bases). The germline CDR1 and CDR2 sequences are LGHDT and YNNKEL (reference sequence). The CDR3 sequence is 14 residues long. Trimming shortened V by 2 bases and J by 9 bases, and 11 bases separated the two germline ends. The CDR3 region is CASSQMRGSSPLHF. In nucleotides, the CDR3 is TGTGCCAGCAGCCAAATGAGGGGGAGTTCACCCCTCCACTTT.

V usage is TRBV29-1 and J usage is TRBJ2-1; TRBD2 matches at 14 bases. Germline values: CDR1 SQVTM, CDR2 ANQGSEA. V dropped 7 bases and J dropped 5; count of bases not matched to a gene: 10. This CDR3 has 16 amino acids. As DNA, the CDR3 is TGCAGCGCCATGATCCCGGGACTAGCGGGAGACAATGAGCAGTTCTTC. Residues: CSAMIPGLAGDNEQFF.

This clone appeared once. V gene TRBV6-5 combines with J gene TRBJ2-2; D unresolved. The CDR3 length is 14 residues. CDR1 MNHEY and CDR2 SVGAGI come from the germline V gene. Trimming took off 5 bases at V and 6 bases at J, with 13 bases between the two ends. In DNA form, the CDR3 reads TGTGCCAGCAGTCACAGTCATCAGCCCGGGGAGCTGTTTTTT. Amino acid sequence: CASSHSHQPGELFF.

This rearrangement joins TRBV7-9 to TRBJ2-1; D perhaps matches TRBD2 (5 bases). Germline V CDR1 and CDR2: SEHNR, FQNEAQ (reference sequence). CDR3 size: 12 residues. Trimming removed 5 bases at V and 9 bases at J, with 11 bases between. The CDR3 coding sequence is TGTGCCAGCAGCCCCGGGGATAGTGAGCAGTTCTTC. This codes for CASSPGDSEQFF.

This sequence joins TRBV7-9 and TRBJ1-1, with D unresolved. The germline V and J ends were trimmed by 1 base and 6 bases, with 6 bases remaining between them. Germline V gene data show CDR1 as SEHNR and CDR2 as FQNEAQ (reference sequence). This CDR3 has 12 residues. CDR3 DNA sequence: TGTGCCAGCAGCTTAGACAGTTCTGAAGCTTTCTTT. Translated, it gives CASSLDSSEAFF.

J is TRBJ2-3 and V is TRBV10-2; TRBD2 aligns across 11 bases. Germline V lookup: CDR1 WSHSY, CDR2 SAAADI. The length of the CDR3 is 13 residues. Trimming removed 7 bases from V and 4 bases from J; junction bases left unmatched: 1. DNA for the CDR3: TGCGCCAGCACACTAGCGGGAGCAGATACGCAGTATTTT. Its protein product is CASTLAGADTQYF.

The count of this clone is one. The CDR3 DNA follows: TGTGCCAGCAGCATCCCGGGACAGGGGGCGTACGAGCAGTACTTC. This translates into CASSIPGQGAYEQYF. This rearrangement joins TRBV5-6 to TRBJ2-7, with TRBD1 identical over 12 bases. The ends lost 4 bases at V and 4 bases at J; junction bases unmatched: 6. Germline V lookup: CDR1 SGHDT, CDR2 YYEEEE. There are 15 residues in the CDR3.

This clone has just one count. The V call is TRBV30, the J call TRBJ1-1, with D perhaps TRBD1 (5 bases). With 0 bases removed from V and 3 bases from J, the gap between germline ends came to 14 bases. This CDR3 has 15 residues. Germline CDR1 reads GTSNPN; CDR2 reads SVGIG (reference sequence). CDR3 bases: TGTGCCTGGAGTGTAGCTGGGGGTCTAGACACTGAAGCTTTCTTT. Translated, it gives CAWSVAGGLDTEAFF.

This clone was counted only a few times. The CDR3 region has the DNA TGTGCCAGCAGCGGGGGTTCGGACTACGAGCAGTACTTC. Translating it yields CASSGGSDYEQYF. The chain links TRBV7-3 to TRBJ2-7; either TRBD1 or TRBD2 may fit D (5 bases each). The CDR3 has 13 amino acids. V was cut by 5 bases and J by 3 bases, with 11 bases left in between. Germline V CDR1 and CDR2: SGHTA, FQGTGA.

This rearrangement joins TRBV2 to TRBJ2-3; TRBD2 aligns across 8 bases. Trimming cost V 6 bases and J 4 bases; bases outside gene matches: 12. Germline CDR1 is SNHLY and CDR2 is FYNNEI. The length of the CDR3 is 16 residues. CDR3 in amino acids: CASSGRASLFADTQYF. The DNA of the CDR3 is TGTGCCAGCAGCGGGAGGGCTAGTTTGTTCGCAGATACGCAGTATTTT.

The V and J genes are TRBV19 and TRBJ2-5; tentatively, D is TRBD1 or TRBD2 (6 bases each). Germline V gives CDR1 LNHDA, CDR2 SQIVND (reference sequence). The length of the CDR3 is 16 residues. Trimming left V 4 bases short and J 3 bases short, with 18 bases between. For the CDR3, the DNA is TGTGCCAGTAGTACCCTTGCCGGGGGCTATGAAGAGACCCAGTACTTC. Translating gives CASSTLAGGYEETQYF.

J is TRBJ1-4 and V is TRBV10-3, with D perhaps TRBD1 (6 bases). Trimming stripped 11 bases from V and 5 bases from J, with 18 bases between. The CDR3 runs 14 residues. In germline, CDR1 is ENHRY, CDR2 SYGVKD. The CDR3 region is CAVGGGAPNEKLFF. The DNA for the CDR3 is TGTGCCGTAGGGGGGGGTGCCCCGAATGAAAAACTGTTTTTT.

The genes are TRBV2 and TRBJ2-5, with D possibly TRBD2 on 5 matching bases. V shed 4 bases and J shed 3 bases, with 9 bases lying between them. CDR1 is SNHLY, CDR2 FYNNEI, per germline. The CDR3 consists of 13 residues. CDR3 sequence: CASSAVREETQYF. Written as DNA, the CDR3 is TGTGCCAGCAGTGCAGTGAGGGAAGAGACCCAGTACTTC.

V and J are TRBV5-1 and TRBJ1-1, with 7 bases fitting TRBD1. The junction had 10 bases not matched to a gene; V was cut back by 4 bases and J by 4 bases. Germline lookup yields CDR1 SGHRS and CDR2 YFSETQ. This CDR3 is built from 15 residues. This CDR3 is CASSPSGQASTEAFF. In DNA, the CDR3 is TGCGCCAGCAGCCCGTCTGGACAGGCCTCCACTGAAGCTTTCTTT. The full variable domain, its missing parts supplied by reference TRBV5-1 and TRBJ1-1, is KAGVTQTPRYLIKTRGQQVTLSCSPISGHRSVSWYQQTPGQGLQFLFEYFSETQRNKGNFPGRFSGRQFSNSRSEMNVSTLELGDSALYLCASSPSGQASTEAFFGQGTRLTVV.

DNA for the CDR3: TGTGCCAGCAGCAACGGACTAGCGGGAGAAGAGACCCAGTACTTC. Encoded protein: CASSNGLAGEETQYF. This chain connects TRBV21-1 to TRBJ2-5; the table names TRBD2, a call not compared with the DNA. TRBV21-1 is tagged as a pseudogene. CDR3 length: 15 residues.

The chain has TRBV3-1 (or the pseudogene TRBV3-2) and TRBJ2-2, with D possibly TRBD2 on 6 matching bases. This CDR3 region has 15 residues. Germline V gene sequence: CDR1 LGHDT, CDR2 YNNKEL (reference sequence). V was trimmed by 5 bases and J by 2 bases, leaving 12 bases between them. The CDR3 is CASSAGGTNTGELFF. The CDR3 bases are TGTGCCAGCAGCGCGGGCGGGACCAACACCGGGGAGCTGTTTTTT.

This clone turned up a few times. The genes are TRBV5-1 and TRBJ2-7, with a tentative D call TRBD2 (5 bases). V was trimmed by 6 bases and J by 0 bases, leaving 16 bases between them. CDR1 SGHRS and CDR2 YFSETQ come from the germline V gene. The CDR3 contains 15 residues. This CDR3 reads CASNLEAASSYEQYF. The CDR3 coding sequence is TGCGCCAGCAATCTGGAGGCGGCGAGCTCCTACGAGCAGTACTTC.

The sample holds one count of this clone. The DNA of the CDR3 is TGTGCCAGCAGCGTGGGCTCGGGGTCACCAAAAGGGGAGACCCAGTACTTC. Translating it yields CASSVGSGSPKGETQYF. J is TRBJ2-5 and V is TRBV11-3; possibly TRBD2 for D (5 bases). This CDR3 region has 17 residues. Looked up from germline, CDR1 is SGHNT and CDR2 is YENEEA. V was cut by 5 bases and J by 5 bases, with 24 bases left in between.

This chain links TRBV7-6 with TRBJ1-5; D not certain. The CDR3 is 16 residues long. CDR1 and CDR2 (germline): SGHVS, FNYEAQ. Trimming took 0 bases from V and 3 from J, leaving 12 bases between them. The CDR3 sequence: CASSLASLVNNQPQHF. For the CDR3, the DNA is TGTGCCAGCAGCTTAGCCTCGTTGGTAAACAATCAGCCCCAGCATTTT. Full variable domain (missing parts from reference TRBV7-6 and TRBJ1-5): GAGVSQSPRYKVTKRGQDVALRCDPISGHVSLYWYRQALGQGPEFLTYFNYEAQQDKSGLPNDRFSAERPEGSISTLTIQRTEQRDSAMYRCASSLASLVNNQPQHFGDGTRLSIL.

The chain employs TRBV19 and TRBJ1-5; TRBD1 aligns across 11 bases. Losses at the gene ends were 4 bases for V and 5 bases for J; bases not matched to a gene: 7. Looked up from germline, CDR1 is LNHDA and CDR2 is SQIVND (reference sequence). The CDR3 has 16 residues. CDR3 nucleotide sequence: TGTGCCAGTAGTAATCAACCGGGACAGGGGGATCAGCCCCAGCATTTT. It is translated as CASSNQPGQGDQPQHF.